The 5 T cell receptor beta chains in this list originate from one sample, sequenced in a study of cytotoxic CD8 clonotypes in ibrutinib-treated CLL. Here immunoSEQ multiplex PCR was the method, and the copy in TCRdb shows in-frame clones only, minus some. The data hold over 45,000 clones, with 50% to 65% observed a single time. The source material was PBMCs, sampled at disease progression, from a patient treated with ibrutinib. These receptors came from a human donor with chronic lymphocytic leukemia.

Only a few counts were recorded for this clone. This chain joins TRBV30 and TRBJ1-4; 9 bases align to TRBD1. Losses at the gene ends were 2 bases for V and 5 bases for J; bases not matched to a gene: 3. The CDR3 runs 14 residues. The V gene's germline CDR1 is GTSNPN and CDR2 SVGIG (reference sequence). CDR3 sequence reads: CAWSPGTGNEKLFF. The CDR3 coding sequence is TGTGCCTGGAGTCCAGGGACAGGGAATGAAAAACTGTTTTTT.

This clone was seen more than once but under ten times. The chain joins TRBV4-2 to TRBJ2-7, with D perhaps matching TRBD1 (6 bases). Trimming pared 0 bases from V and 0 bases from J, leaving 9 bases between. The V gene's germline CDR1 is LGHNA and CDR2 YNFKEQ. CDR3 length equals 15 residues. CDR3 DNA: TGTGCCAGCAGCCAAGAAGTGGACAGCTCCTACGAGCAGTACTTC. Its translation is CASSQEVDSSYEQYF.

J is TRBJ2-6 and V is TRBV7-2; D gene uncertain. Trimming stripped 1 base from V and 2 bases from J, with 3 bases between. Per the germline V gene, CDR1 is SGHTA and CDR2 is FQGNSA. The CDR3 is 14 residues long. DNA for the CDR3: TGTGCCAGCAGCTTAGTCCCTGGGGCCAACGTCCTGACTTTC. Translating it yields CASSLVPGANVLTF.

The rearrangement links TRBV2 to TRBJ2-4; D ambiguous. In germline, CDR1 is SNHLY, CDR2 FYNNEI. This CDR3 spans 10 amino acids. Trimming took off 8 bases at V and 7 bases at J, with 6 bases between the two ends. CDR3 amino acids: CASARNIQYF. As DNA, the CDR3 is TGTGCCAGCGCCCGGAACATTCAGTACTTC.

The CDR3 DNA reads TGTGCCATCAAGGGAGTGGGAGATAATCAGCCCCAGCATTTT. It codes for CAIKGVGDNQPQHF. The chain combines TRBV10-3 with TRBJ1-5, with no clear D. This CDR3 is 14 amino acids long. In germline, CDR1 is ENHRY, CDR2 SYGVKD. V was pared by 7 bases and J by 4 bases, with 14 bases between.